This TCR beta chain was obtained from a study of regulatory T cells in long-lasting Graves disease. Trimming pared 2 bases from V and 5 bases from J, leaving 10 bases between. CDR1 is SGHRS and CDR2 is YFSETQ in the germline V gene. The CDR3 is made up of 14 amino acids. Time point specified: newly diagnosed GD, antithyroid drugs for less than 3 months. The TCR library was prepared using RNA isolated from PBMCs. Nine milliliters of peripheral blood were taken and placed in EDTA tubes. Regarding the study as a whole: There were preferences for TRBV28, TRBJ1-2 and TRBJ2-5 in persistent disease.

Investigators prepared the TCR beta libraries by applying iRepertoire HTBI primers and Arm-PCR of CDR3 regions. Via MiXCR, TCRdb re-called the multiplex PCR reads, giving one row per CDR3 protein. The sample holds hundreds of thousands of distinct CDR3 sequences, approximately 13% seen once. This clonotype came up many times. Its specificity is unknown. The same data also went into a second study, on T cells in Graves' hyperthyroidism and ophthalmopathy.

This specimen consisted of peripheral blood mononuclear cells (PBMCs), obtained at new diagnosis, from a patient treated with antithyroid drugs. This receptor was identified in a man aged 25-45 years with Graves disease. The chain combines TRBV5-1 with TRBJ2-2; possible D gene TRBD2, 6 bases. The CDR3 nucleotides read TGCGCCAGCAGCTTTGGCGCGGGGACCGGGGAGCTGTTTTTT. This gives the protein CASSFGAGTGELFF.